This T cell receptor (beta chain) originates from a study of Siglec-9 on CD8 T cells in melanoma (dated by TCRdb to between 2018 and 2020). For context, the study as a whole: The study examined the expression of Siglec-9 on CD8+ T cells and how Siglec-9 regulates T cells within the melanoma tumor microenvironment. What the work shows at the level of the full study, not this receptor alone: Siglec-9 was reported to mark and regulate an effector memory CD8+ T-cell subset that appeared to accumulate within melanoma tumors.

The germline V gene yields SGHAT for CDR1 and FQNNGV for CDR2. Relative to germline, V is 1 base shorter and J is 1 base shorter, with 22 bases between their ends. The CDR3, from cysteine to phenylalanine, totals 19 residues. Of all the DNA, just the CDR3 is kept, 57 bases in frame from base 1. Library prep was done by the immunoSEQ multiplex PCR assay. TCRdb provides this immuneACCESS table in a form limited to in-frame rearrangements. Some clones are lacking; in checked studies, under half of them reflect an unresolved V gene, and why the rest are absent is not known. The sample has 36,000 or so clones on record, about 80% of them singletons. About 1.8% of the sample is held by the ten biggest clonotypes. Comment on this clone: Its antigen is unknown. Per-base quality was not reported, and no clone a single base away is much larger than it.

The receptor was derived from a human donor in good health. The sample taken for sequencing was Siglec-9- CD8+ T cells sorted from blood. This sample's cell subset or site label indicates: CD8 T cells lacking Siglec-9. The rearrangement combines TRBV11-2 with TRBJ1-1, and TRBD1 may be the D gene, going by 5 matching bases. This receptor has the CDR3 CASSLAPGLAFSKNTEAFF. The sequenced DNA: TGTGCCAGCAGCTTAGCCCCGGGGCTGGCTTTTTCGAAGAACACTGAAGCTTTCTTT.